This TCR beta chain derives from a study of blood T cell repertoires in COVID-19. Study in general: Specimens from acute and convalescent COVID-19 originated in the United States, Italy and Spain. T cells, B-cell-depleted T cells, or PBMCs supplied cDNA or gDNA.

Trimming left V 5 bases short and J 3 bases short, with 14 bases between. CDR3 length equals 14 residues. Germline values: CDR1 SGHRS, CDR2 YFSETQ. Sequenced by immunoSEQ multiplex PCR; TCRdb stores in-frame clones only, minus some. Of over 50,000 clones listed, around 86% are singletons. V is TRBV5-1 and J is TRBJ1-2; D is possibly TRBD1 (6 bases). The sequence was obtained from a man aged 50-59 years with active COVID-19. The sample comprised peripheral blood. CDR3 nucleotides: TGCGCCAGCAGGTCCGGGACACAGGACTATGGCTACACCTTC. Its protein product is CASRSGTQDYGYTF.